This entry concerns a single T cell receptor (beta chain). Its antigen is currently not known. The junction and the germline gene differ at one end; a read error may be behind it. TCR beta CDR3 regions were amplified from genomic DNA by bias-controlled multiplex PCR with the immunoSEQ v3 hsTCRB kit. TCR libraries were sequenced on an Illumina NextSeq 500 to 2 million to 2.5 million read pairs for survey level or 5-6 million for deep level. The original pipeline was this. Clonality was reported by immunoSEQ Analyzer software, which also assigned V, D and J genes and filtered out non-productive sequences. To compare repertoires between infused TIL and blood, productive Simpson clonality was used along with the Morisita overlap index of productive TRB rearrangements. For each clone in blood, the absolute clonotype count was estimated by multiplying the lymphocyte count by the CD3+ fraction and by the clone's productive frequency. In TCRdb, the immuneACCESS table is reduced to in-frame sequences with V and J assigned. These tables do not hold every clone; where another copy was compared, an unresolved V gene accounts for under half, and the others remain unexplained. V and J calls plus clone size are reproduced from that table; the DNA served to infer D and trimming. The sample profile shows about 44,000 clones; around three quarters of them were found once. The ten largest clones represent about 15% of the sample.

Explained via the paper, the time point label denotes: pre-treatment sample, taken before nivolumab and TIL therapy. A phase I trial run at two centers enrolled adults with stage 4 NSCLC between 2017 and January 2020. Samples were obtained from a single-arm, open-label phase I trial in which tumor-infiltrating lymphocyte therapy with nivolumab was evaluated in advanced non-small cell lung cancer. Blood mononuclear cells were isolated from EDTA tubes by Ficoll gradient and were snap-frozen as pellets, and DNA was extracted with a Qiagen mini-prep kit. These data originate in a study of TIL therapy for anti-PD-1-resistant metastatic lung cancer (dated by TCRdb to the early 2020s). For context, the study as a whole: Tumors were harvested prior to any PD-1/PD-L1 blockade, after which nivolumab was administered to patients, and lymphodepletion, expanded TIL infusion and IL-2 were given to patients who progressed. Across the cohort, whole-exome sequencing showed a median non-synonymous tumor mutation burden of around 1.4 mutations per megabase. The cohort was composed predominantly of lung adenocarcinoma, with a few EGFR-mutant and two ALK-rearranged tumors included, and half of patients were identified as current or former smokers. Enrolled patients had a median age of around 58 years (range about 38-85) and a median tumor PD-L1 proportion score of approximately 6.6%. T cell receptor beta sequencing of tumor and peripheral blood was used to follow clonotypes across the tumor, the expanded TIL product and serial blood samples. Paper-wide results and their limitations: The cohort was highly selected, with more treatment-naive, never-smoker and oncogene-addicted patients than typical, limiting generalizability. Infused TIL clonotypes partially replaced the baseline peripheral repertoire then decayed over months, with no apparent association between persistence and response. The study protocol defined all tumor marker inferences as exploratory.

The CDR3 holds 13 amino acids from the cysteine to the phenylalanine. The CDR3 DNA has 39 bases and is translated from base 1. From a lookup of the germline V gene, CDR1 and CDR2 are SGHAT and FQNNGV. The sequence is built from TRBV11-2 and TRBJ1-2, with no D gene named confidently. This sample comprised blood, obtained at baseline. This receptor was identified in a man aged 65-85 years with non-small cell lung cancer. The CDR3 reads CASSLDPMVRYTF. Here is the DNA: TGTGCCAGCAGCCTAGACCCGATGGTACGCTACACCTTC.